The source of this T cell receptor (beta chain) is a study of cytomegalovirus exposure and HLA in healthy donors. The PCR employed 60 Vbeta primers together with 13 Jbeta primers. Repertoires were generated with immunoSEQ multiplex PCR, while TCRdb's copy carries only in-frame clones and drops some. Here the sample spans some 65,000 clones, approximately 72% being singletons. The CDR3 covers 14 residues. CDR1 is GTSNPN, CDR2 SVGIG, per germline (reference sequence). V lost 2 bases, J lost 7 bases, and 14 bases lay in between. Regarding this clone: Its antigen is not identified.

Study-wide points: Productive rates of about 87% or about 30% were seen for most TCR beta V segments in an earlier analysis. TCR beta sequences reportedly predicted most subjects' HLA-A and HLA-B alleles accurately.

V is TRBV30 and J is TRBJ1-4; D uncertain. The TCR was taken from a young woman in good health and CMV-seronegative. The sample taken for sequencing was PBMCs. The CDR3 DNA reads TGTGCCTGGAGTAGGGAGCGGCGCGGTGAAAAACTGTTTTTT. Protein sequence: CAWSRERRGEKLFF. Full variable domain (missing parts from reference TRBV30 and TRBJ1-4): SQTIHQWPATLVQPVGSPLSLECTVEGTSNPNLYWYRQAAGRGLQLLFYSVGIGQISSEVPQNLSASRPQDRQFILSSKKLLLSDSGFYLCAWSRERRGEKLFFGSGTQLSVL.